This T cell receptor (beta chain) was sequenced for a study of cytomegalovirus exposure and HLA in healthy donors. A note on this clone: Its antigen remains unknown.

Germline V lookup: CDR1 KGHSH, CDR2 LQKENI. CDR3 length: 15 amino acids. Trimming removed 3 bases from V and 6 bases from J; junction bases left unmatched: 10. Primers for the PCR totalled 60 Vbeta and 13 Jbeta. Assay used: immunoSEQ multiplex PCR; TCRdb lists only in-frame clones, some missing. The sample comprises under 150,000 clones, about three quarters of which are singletons, and 1% to 1.5% rests with the top ten. Study conclusions and caveats: Across donors, sequencing depth was assumed by presence/absence analyses to be roughly uniform. A later analysis linked a missense variant in DCLRE1C to the trimming of TCR beta V and J genes. Earlier analysis looked at TCR beta V segments, and most were productive about 87% or about 30% of the time. The records held CMV serostatus as the only immune exposure information.

The TCR originated in a male donor in good health and CMV-seropositive. The gene calls are TRBV18 and TRBJ2-7; 8 positions match TRBD2. The sequencing sample was made of PBMCs. CDR3 sequence reads: CASSPPGLGGREQYF. The CDR3 bases are TGTGCCAGCTCACCCCCGGGACTAGGAGGTCGCGAGCAGTACTTC. Full variable domain (rest looked up from reference TRBV18 and TRBJ2-7): NAGVMQNPRHLVRRRGQEARLRCSPMKGHSHVYWYRQLPEEGLKFMVYLQKENIIDESGMPKERFSAEFPKEGPSILRIQQVVRGDSAAYFCASSPPGLGGREQYFGPGTRLTVT.